The clone carrying this T cell receptor (beta chain) appeared a single time. What it recognizes is unknown. Because the CDR3 is missing its conserved closing phenylalanine or tryptophan, this is likely a read error. It is unclear where the CDR3 begins or ends on the DNA, so no DNA is shown, and the CDR3 is as TCRdb lists it. Production of TCR beta cDNA used around 0.45 ug total RNA together with a constant-region primer. TCR beta libraries came from three nested multiplex PCR rounds using slightly modified ARM-PCR. Both of the initial two PCR rounds ran for about 11 cycles and employed TRBV1-TRBV30 forward primers alongside a C-beta reverse primer. Each CDR3 protein gets one entry after TCRdb re-called the multiplex PCR reads with MiXCR. The sample has around 170,000 distinct CDR3 sequences; over 50% are singletons. Blood RNA came from unsorted whole blood; germline DNA was also extracted. The patients lived with chronic HBV infection and had not yet received any treatment.

The CDR3 spans 13 amino acids, including both terminal residues. Germline V gene data show CDR1 as SGHRS and CDR2 as YFSETQ. The data belong to a study of tumor-infiltrating lymphocytes in primary liver carcinoma. Study details: Treatment of the patients' primary liver carcinoma consisted of surgical resection. Patients were men and women aged 30 to 69 years.

General study findings and limits: Tumor-blood pairs (like tumor-adjacent pairs) overlapped less than tumor region pairs did.

Sequencing input: peripheral blood. The chain couples TRBV5-1 to TRBJ2-5; TRBD2, the table's D call, was not compared with the DNA. This sequence originates from a man in his forties with primary liver carcinoma and hepatitis B virus infection. CDR3 loop: CASSSGLEETHYS.